This T cell receptor beta chain was observed in a study of neurological immune-mediated disorders. CDR3 size: 15 residues. Looked up from germline, CDR1 is MNHEY and CDR2 is SVGAGI. J gave up 9 bases and V 5 bases, and 13 bases lay outside the gene matches. Time point of the sample: longitudinal time-point 2. Maryland, USA blood bank volunteers served as healthy controls. In its sample, this clonotype was seen once. MiXCR, applied by TCRdb to the 5' RACE reads, yields one record per CDR3 protein. The table records more than 55,000 distinct CDR3 sequences, around 10% of them present only once. Specimen: PBMCs. This receptor was identified in a young man in good health. This chain connects TRBV6-5 to TRBJ2-7; 10 nucleotides line up with TRBD2. CDR3 sequence: CASSPSGTSVRPQYF. The CDR3 DNA reads as TGTGCCAGCAGTCCCTCCGGGACTAGCGTTCGCCCGCAGTACTTC.